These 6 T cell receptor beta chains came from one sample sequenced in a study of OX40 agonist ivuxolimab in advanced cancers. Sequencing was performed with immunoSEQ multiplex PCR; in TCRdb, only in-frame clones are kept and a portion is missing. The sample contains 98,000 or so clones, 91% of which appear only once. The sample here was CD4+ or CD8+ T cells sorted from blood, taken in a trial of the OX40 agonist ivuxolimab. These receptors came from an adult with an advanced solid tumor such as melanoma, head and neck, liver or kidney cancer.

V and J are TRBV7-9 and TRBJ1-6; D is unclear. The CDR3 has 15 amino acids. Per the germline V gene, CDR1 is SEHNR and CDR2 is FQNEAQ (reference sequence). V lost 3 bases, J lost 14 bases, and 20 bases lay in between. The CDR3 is CASSFFLKLEAALHF. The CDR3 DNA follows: TGTGCCAGCAGCTTCTTCCTAAAACTTGAGGCGGCCCTCCACTTT.

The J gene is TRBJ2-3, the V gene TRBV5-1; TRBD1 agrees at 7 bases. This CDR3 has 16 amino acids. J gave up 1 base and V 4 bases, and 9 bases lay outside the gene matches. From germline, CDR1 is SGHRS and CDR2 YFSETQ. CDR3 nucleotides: TGCGCCAGCAGCCTCTACTGGACAGGACGCACAGATACGCAGTATTTT. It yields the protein CASSLYWTGRTDTQYF.

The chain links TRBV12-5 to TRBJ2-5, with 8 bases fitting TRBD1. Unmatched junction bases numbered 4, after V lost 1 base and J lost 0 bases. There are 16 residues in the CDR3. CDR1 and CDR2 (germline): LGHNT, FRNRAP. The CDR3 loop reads CASGLGQGRNQETQYF. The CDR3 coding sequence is TGTGCTAGTGGTTTGGGACAGGGGCGGAACCAAGAGACCCAGTACTTC.

CDR3 protein: CASSRGQGEETQYF. The CDR3 DNA is TGTGCCAGCAGCCGGGGACAGGGCGAAGAGACCCAGTACTTC. The chain combines TRBV6-5 with TRBJ2-5, with 9 bases fitting TRBD1. The CDR3 contains 14 residues. Germline CDR1 MNHEY, CDR2 SVGAGI. J was trimmed by 3 bases and V by 6 bases; bases with no gene match: 5.

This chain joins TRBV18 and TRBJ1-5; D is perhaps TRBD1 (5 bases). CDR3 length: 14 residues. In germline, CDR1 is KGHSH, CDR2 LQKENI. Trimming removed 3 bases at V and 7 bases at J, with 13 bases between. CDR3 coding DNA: TGTGCCAGCTCACCGGGGGGGGGAAGACAGCCCCAGCATTTT. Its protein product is CASSPGGGRQPQHF.

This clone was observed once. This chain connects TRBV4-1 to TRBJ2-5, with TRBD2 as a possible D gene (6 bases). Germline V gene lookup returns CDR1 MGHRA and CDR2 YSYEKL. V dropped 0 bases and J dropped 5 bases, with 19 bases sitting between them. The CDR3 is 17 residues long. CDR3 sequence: CASSQDGFGGVMETQYF. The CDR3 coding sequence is TGCGCCAGCAGCCAAGATGGGTTCGGGGGAGTTATGGAGACCCAGTACTTC.